A single sample gave rise to the 26 T cell receptor beta chains below, sequenced in a study of neoadjuvant anti-PD-1 for oral cavity cancer. Generated by immunoSEQ multiplex PCR, the TCRdb table keeps only in-frame clones and is missing some. The sample holds about 15,000 clones, 60% to 70% seen once. The sample was PBMCs, taken before nivolumab (anti-PD-1) treatment. The receptors shown here come from a person aged 35-80 years with oral cavity squamous cell carcinoma.

V is TRBV30 and J is TRBJ2-2; 7 bases agree with TRBD2. The CDR3 covers 17 residues. Germline trimming cut 2 bases from V and 0 bases from J; bases unmatched to any gene: 9. Per the germline V gene, CDR1 is GTSNPN and CDR2 is SVGIG (reference sequence). The CDR3 bases are TGTGCCTGGAGTAGGATAGCGGGTGGTGCGAACACCGGGGAGCTGTTTTTT. It is translated as CAWSRIAGGANTGELFF. The full variable domain, completed using reference TRBV30 and TRBJ2-2, is SQTIHQWPATLVQPVGSPLSLECTVEGTSNPNLYWYRQAAGRGLQLLFYSVGIGQISSEVPQNLSASRPQDRQFILSSKKLLLSDSGFYLCAWSRIAGGANTGELFFGEGSRLTVL.

The CDR3 region is CASSQDSGANVLTF. The CDR3 bases are TGTGCCAGCAGCCAAGACTCTGGGGCCAACGTCCTGACTTTC. The chain is built from TRBV4-2 and TRBJ2-6; D is uncertain. The CDR3 consists of 14 residues. CDR1 is LGHNA, CDR2 YNFKEQ, per germline. Trimming removed 0 bases at V and 0 bases at J, with 0 bases between.

This clone was seen more than once but under ten times. This chain uses TRBV9 with TRBJ2-3, with D tentatively TRBD2 (6 bases). V was pared by 1 base and J by 2 bases, with 11 bases between. The CDR3 consists of 15 residues. Germline V gene sequence: CDR1 SGDLS, CDR2 YYNGEE. The CDR3 loop is CASSVSGEFTDTQYF. The CDR3 DNA follows: TGTGCCAGCAGCGTATCGGGGGAGTTCACAGATACGCAGTATTTT.

This sequence joins TRBV27 and TRBJ2-1; D could derive from TRBD1 or TRBD2 (7 bases each). Germline lookup yields CDR1 MNHEY and CDR2 SMNVEV (reference sequence). Trimming cost V 7 bases and J 9 bases, with 13 bases left between them. CDR3 size: 12 residues. The CDR3, as DNA: TGTGCCAGCATTTCAGGGGGGGGTGAGCAGTTCTTC. Its protein product is CASISGGGEQFF.

The J gene is TRBJ2-7, the V gene TRBV11-2; D call uncertain. This CDR3 is built from 14 residues. Germline CDR1 is SGHAT and CDR2 is FQNNGV. V lost 5 bases to trimming and J lost 5 bases, with 16 bases between them. The CDR3 coding sequence is TGTGCCAGCAGCCCGCAGAGTGGGAACAACGAGCAGTACTTC. This codes for CASSPQSGNNEQYF.

V and J are TRBV4-2 and TRBJ2-3, with 10 bases identical to TRBD2. The J segment lost 6 bases and the V segment lost 0 bases, leaving 6 bases of the junction unmatched. Per the germline V gene, CDR1 is LGHNA and CDR2 is YNFKEQ. The CDR3 runs to 16 residues. The CDR3 region is CASSQERTSGADTQYF. The DNA for the CDR3 is TGTGCCAGCAGCCAAGAGAGGACTAGCGGCGCGGATACGCAGTATTTT.

The rearrangement joins TRBV6-1 to TRBJ1-2; no definite D call. The germline CDR1 and CDR2 sequences are MNHNS and SASEGT. The CDR3 consists of 13 residues. The germline V and J ends were trimmed by 3 bases and 4 bases, with 9 bases remaining between them. CDR3 region: CASSDPTGYGYTF. CDR3 nucleotide sequence: TGTGCCAGCAGTGATCCCACTGGCTATGGCTACACCTTC.

J is TRBJ2-5 and V is TRBV6-6; D gene ambiguous. The V gene lost 4 bases and the J gene lost 5 bases, with 8 bases spanning the gap. Germline V lookup: CDR1 MNHNY, CDR2 SVGAGI (reference sequence). This CDR3 comprises 12 residues. Here the CDR3 reads CASSSMGETQYF. DNA of the CDR3: TGTGCCAGCAGTTCTATGGGGGAGACCCAGTACTTC.

The chain recombines TRBV7-3 with TRBJ2-2; D ambiguous. Trimming pared 4 bases from V and 0 bases from J, leaving 6 bases between. This CDR3 comprises 14 residues. Germline lookup yields CDR1 SGHTA and CDR2 FQGTGA. CDR3 in DNA: TGTGCCAGCAGCTCTCGACCGAACACCGGGGAGCTGTTTTTT. It yields the protein CASSSRPNTGELFF.

This clone has only a few counts. V and J are TRBV4-2 and TRBJ2-1; TRBD2 might be the D (5 bases). The CDR3 contains 14 residues. CDR1 is LGHNA and CDR2 is YNFKEQ in the germline V gene. The V end was cut by 3 bases, the J end by 7 bases, with 13 bases between. This CDR3 reads CASSQDSLGNEQFF. The CDR3 DNA is TGTGCCAGCAGCCAGGATTCACTAGGGAATGAGCAGTTCTTC.

The V call is TRBV29-1, the J call TRBJ2-1, with 8 positions matching TRBD2. This CDR3 is 14 amino acids long. Per the germline V gene, CDR1 is SQVTM and CDR2 is ANQGSEA. The V gene end was trimmed by 3 bases and the J gene end by 4 bases; junction bases not matched to a gene: 5. DNA for the CDR3: TGCAGCGTTGATGGACTAGCCCAATACAATGAGCAGTTCTTC. It codes for CSVDGLAQYNEQFF.

The genes are TRBV6-1 and TRBJ2-3; D not resolved. CDR1 and CDR2 (germline): MNHNS, SASEGT. Trimming pared 1 base from V and 14 bases from J, leaving 19 bases between. The CDR3 has 14 residues. CDR3 sequence (DNA): TGTGCCAGCAGTGAAGACCGATATCTCTTATACGGGTATTTT. Amino acid sequence: CASSEDRYLLYGYF.

The V gene is TRBV6-1, the J gene TRBJ1-5; D unclear. The germline V gene has CDR1 MNHNS and CDR2 SASEGT. Deletions cut 4 bases from V and 6 bases from J, with 19 bases between. This CDR3 is 16 amino acids long. CDR3 sequence: CASSGGSGSPVQPQHF. In DNA, the CDR3 is TGTGCCAGCAGTGGGGGTAGTGGCAGTCCGGTTCAGCCCCAGCATTTT.

The chain has TRBV13 and TRBJ2-2; perhaps TRBD2 as D (6 bases). The CDR3 consists of 15 residues. Trimming removed 4 bases from V and 6 bases from J, with 15 bases in between. In germline, CDR1 is PRHDT, CDR2 FYEKMQ (reference sequence). CDR3 region: CASSSAGGSAGELFF. CDR3 coding DNA: TGTGCCAGCAGCTCAGCCGGAGGGAGTGCCGGGGAGCTGTTTTTT.

The chain carries TRBV4-2 and TRBJ1-3, with D unresolved. Per germline, CDR1 LGHNA and CDR2 YNFKEQ. The CDR3 loop spans 14 amino acids. V was shortened by 6 bases and J by 1 base, with 10 bases between the two germline ends. CDR3 coding DNA: TGTGCCAGCAGTGGACTGACTTCTGGAAACACCATATATTTT. It encodes CASSGLTSGNTIYF.

The rearrangement joins TRBV29-1 to TRBJ2-1; 8 bases are shared with TRBD2. The CDR3 is 16 residues long. Per germline, CDR1 SQVTM and CDR2 ANQGSEA. Trimming at V came to 0 bases and at J to 4 bases, leaving 8 bases not matched to a gene. This CDR3 is CSVEDPERESYNEQFF. The DNA of the CDR3 is TGCAGCGTTGAAGATCCGGAGCGGGAGTCGTACAATGAGCAGTTCTTC.

The chain carries TRBV2 and TRBJ2-3, with D tentatively TRBD2 (6 bases). Germline V gene lookup returns CDR1 SNHLY and CDR2 FYNNEI. V lost 8 bases to trimming and J lost 12 bases, with 18 bases between them. The CDR3 length is 12 residues. The CDR3 sequence is CASRQDGGDQYF. For the CDR3, the DNA is TGTGCCAGCCGTCAGGATGGCGGGGACCAGTATTTT.

This chain joins TRBV30 and TRBJ1-1; D gene ambiguous. The germline V gene encodes CDR1 GTSNPN and CDR2 SVGIG (reference sequence). This CDR3 has 12 residues. V lost 5 bases, J lost 4 bases, and 11 bases lay in between. This chain's CDR3 is CAWFARSTEAFF. The CDR3 DNA is TGTGCCTGGTTTGCGAGGAGCACTGAAGCTTTCTTT.

The genes are TRBV11-2 and TRBJ1-1; D remains ambiguous. The CDR3 totals 16 residues. The V gene's germline CDR1 is SGHAT and CDR2 FQNNGV. Trimming left V 6 bases short and J 6 bases short, with 23 bases between. The CDR3 protein is CASSGSRPISVAEAFF. The CDR3 DNA reads TGTGCCAGCAGTGGATCTCGACCTATAAGTGTCGCTGAAGCTTTCTTT.

The chain combines TRBV12-2 with TRBJ2-1; the tabulated D call, TRBD2, remains unverified against the DNA. TRBV12-2 is a recognized pseudogene. There are 15 residues in the CDR3. The DNA of the CDR3 is TGTGCAAGTCGCCCTGAGCGGGAGGGCCACAATGAGCAGTTCTTC. Translation: CASRPEREGHNEQFF.

The rearrangement uses TRBV11-2 and TRBJ2-1; no definite D call. Germline values: CDR1 SGHAT, CDR2 FQNNGV. The length of the CDR3 is 14 residues. V was cut by 1 base and J by 2 bases, with 6 bases left in between. DNA for the CDR3: TGTGCCAGCAGCTTAGCAATCACCTACAATGAGCAGTTCTTC. Translation: CASSLAITYNEQFF. The entire variable domain, with the rest obtained from reference TRBV11-2 and TRBJ2-1, is as follows: EAGVAQSPRYKIIEKRQSVAFWCNPISGHATLYWYQQILGQGPKLLIQFQNNGVVDDSQLPKDRFSAERLKGVDSTLKIQPAKLEDSAVYLCASSLAITYNEQFFGPGTRLTVL.

CDR3 sequence reads: CASSLVGGLYEQYF. Here the CDR3 DNA reads TGCGCCAGCAGCTTGGTTGGGGGACTCTACGAGCAGTACTTC. V is TRBV5-1 and J is TRBJ2-7; D is perhaps TRBD2 (6 bases). V gave up 0 bases and J gave up 3 bases, with 10 bases separating them. The CDR3 has 14 residues. Germline V lookup: CDR1 SGHRS, CDR2 YFSETQ.

The rearrangement links TRBV11-2 to TRBJ2-3; 8 bases map to TRBD1. Germline CDR1 is SGHAT and CDR2 is FQNNGV. CDR3 length: 15 residues. The trim removed 2 bases at V and 3 bases at J, leaving 4 bases unmatched. The CDR3 DNA is TGTGCCAGCAGCTTACAGGGGGCAAAAACAGATACGCAGTATTTT. It specifies CASSLQGAKTDTQYF.

The V call is TRBV2, the J call TRBJ2-5, with D tentatively TRBD1 (6 bases). Trimming took 8 bases from V and 1 from J, leaving 8 bases between them. This CDR3 has 12 amino acids. The germline V gene has CDR1 SNHLY and CDR2 FYNNEI. CDR3 region: CASRDTQETQYF. The CDR3 DNA follows: TGTGCCAGCCGGGACACCCAAGAGACCCAGTACTTC.

This clone was picked up a small number of times. The rearrangement uses TRBV7-2 and TRBJ1-5; D remains ambiguous. In germline, CDR1 is SGHTA, CDR2 FQGNSA. V shed 1 base and J shed 3 bases, with 10 bases lying between them. The CDR3 has 15 amino acids. The CDR3: CASSLDTVYNQPQHF. The CDR3 DNA is TGTGCCAGCAGCTTAGATACAGTCTACAATCAGCCCCAGCATTTT.

Turning to this clone: A read error may account for a junction end that differs from germline. CDR3 loop: CASRLGQVINYGYTF. The CDR3 DNA sequence: TGTGCCAGCAGATTGGGACAGGTGATCAACTATGGCTACACCTTC. The chain joins TRBV5-6 to TRBJ1-2, with 8 bases identical to TRBD1. The CDR3 runs 15 residues. Germline V gene lookup returns CDR1 SGHDT and CDR2 YYEEEE.